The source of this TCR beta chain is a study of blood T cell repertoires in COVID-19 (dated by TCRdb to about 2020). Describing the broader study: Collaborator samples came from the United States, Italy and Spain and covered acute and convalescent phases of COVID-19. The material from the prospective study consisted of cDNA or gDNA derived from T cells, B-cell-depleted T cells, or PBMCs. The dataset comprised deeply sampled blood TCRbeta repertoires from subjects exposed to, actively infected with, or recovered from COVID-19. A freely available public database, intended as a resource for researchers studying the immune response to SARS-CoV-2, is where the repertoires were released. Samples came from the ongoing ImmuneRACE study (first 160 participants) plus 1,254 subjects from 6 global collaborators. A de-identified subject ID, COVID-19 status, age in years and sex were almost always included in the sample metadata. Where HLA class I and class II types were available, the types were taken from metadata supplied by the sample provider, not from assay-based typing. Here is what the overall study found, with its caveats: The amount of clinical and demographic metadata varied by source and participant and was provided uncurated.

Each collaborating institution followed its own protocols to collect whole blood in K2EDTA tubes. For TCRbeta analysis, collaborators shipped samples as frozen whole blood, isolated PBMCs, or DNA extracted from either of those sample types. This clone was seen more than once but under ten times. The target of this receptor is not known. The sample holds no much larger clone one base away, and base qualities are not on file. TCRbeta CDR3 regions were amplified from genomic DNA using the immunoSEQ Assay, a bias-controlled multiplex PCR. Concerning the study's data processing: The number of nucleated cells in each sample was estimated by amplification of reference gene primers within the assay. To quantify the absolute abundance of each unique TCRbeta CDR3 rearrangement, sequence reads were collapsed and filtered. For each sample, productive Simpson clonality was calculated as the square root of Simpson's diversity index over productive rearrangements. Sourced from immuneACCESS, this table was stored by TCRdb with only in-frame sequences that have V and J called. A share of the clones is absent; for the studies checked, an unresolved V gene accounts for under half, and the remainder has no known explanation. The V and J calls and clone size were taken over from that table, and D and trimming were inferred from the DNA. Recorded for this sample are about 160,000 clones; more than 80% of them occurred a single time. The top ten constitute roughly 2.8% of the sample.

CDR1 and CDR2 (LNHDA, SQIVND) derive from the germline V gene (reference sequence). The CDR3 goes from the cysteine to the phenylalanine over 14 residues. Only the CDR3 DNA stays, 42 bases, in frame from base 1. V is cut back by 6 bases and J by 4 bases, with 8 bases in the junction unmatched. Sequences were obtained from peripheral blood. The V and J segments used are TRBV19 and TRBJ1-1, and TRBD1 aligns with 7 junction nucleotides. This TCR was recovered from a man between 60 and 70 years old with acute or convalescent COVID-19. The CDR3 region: CASRMTGWATEAFF. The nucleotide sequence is TGTGCCAGTAGGATGACAGGGTGGGCCACTGAAGCTTTCTTT.